These 20 T cell receptor beta chains came from one sample sequenced in a study of blood T cell repertoires in COVID-19. Assay: immunoSEQ multiplex PCR; the TCRdb copy retains only in-frame clones and omits some. The sample lists around 23,000 clones; approximately 86% were seen once. Material: peripheral blood. The origin of the receptors is a man aged 45-65 years with active COVID-19.

V usage is TRBV4-1 and J usage is TRBJ2-6, with D perhaps matching TRBD1 (6 bases). Per germline, CDR1 MGHRA and CDR2 YSYEKL. V was cut by 0 bases and J by 0 bases, with 9 bases left in between. This CDR3 spans 17 amino acids. The CDR3 nucleotides are TGCGCCAGCAGCCAAGAGGTGGGGGCCTCTGGGGCCAACGTCCTGACTTTC. Translating it yields CASSQEVGASGANVLTF.

The gene calls are TRBV5-6 and TRBJ1-2; 8 nucleotides align to TRBD1. The ends lost 5 bases at V and 8 bases at J; junction bases unmatched: 14. The CDR3 has 15 residues. From germline, CDR1 is SGHDT and CDR2 YYEEEE. CDR3 sequence (DNA): TGTGCCAGCAGTGCGGGGACAGGATGGGGCCGGGGCTACACCTTC. It codes for CASSAGTGWGRGYTF.

V is TRBV10-3 and J is TRBJ2-7, with D tentatively TRBD1 (5 bases). The germline V gene encodes CDR1 ENHRY and CDR2 SYGVKD. CDR3 length: 12 residues. V dropped 6 bases and J dropped 4 bases, with 10 bases sitting between them. CDR3: CAIRADNYEQYF. CDR3 DNA: TGTGCCATCAGGGCGGACAATTACGAGCAGTACTTC.

This clone showed up just a few times. The CDR3 bases are TGTGCCATCACCCCCGGGACAGTCATCGTCAATGAGCAGTTCTTC. It specifies CAITPGTVIVNEQFF. The rearrangement uses TRBV10-3 and TRBJ2-1; 7 nucleotides match TRBD1. Looked up from germline, CDR1 is ENHRY and CDR2 is SYGVKD. The V and J ends lost 7 bases and 6 bases, in that order; junction bases with no gene match: 12. The CDR3 sequence is 15 residues long.

This clone was picked up a small number of times. The rearrangement joins TRBV7-9 to TRBJ1-3; D unresolved. Trimming took off 5 bases at V and 7 bases at J, with 18 bases between the two ends. Germline-derived CDR1 and CDR2 are SEHNR and FQNEAQ (reference sequence). This CDR3 comprises 15 residues. CDR3 residues: CASSINTGRGNTIYF. CDR3 DNA: TGTGCCAGCAGCATAAATACTGGTAGAGGGAACACCATATATTTT. Drawing the rest from reference TRBV7-9 and TRBJ1-3, the complete variable domain is DTGVSQNPRHKITKRGQNVTFRCDPISEHNRLYWYRQTLGQGPEFLTYFQNEAQLEKSRLLSDRFSAERPKGSFSTLEIQRTEQGDSAMYLCASSINTGRGNTIYFGEGSWLTVV.

The CDR3, as DNA: TGCGCCAGCAGCCAAGACGGTCCAACCCCGGGACAGGGGGCGCGTACGCAGTATTTT. Encoded protein: CASSQDGPTPGQGARTQYF. This chain links TRBV4-1 with TRBJ2-3; 12 bases are a match to TRBD1. The CDR3 length is 19 residues. V shed 0 bases, J shed 8 bases, and the junction held 15 bases outside the gene matches. The V gene's germline CDR1 is MGHRA and CDR2 YSYEKL.

This CDR3 reads CASSRGQATISGNTIYF. The CDR3 nucleotides read TGTGCCAGTAGTAGAGGACAGGCGACAATCTCTGGAAACACCATATATTTT. The chain couples TRBV19 to TRBJ1-3, with TRBD1 identical over 7 bases. The V gene's germline CDR1 is LNHDA and CDR2 SQIVND (reference sequence). J lost 0 bases, V lost 4 bases, and 9 bases had no gene match. The CDR3 spans 17 residues.

This chain links TRBV9 with TRBJ2-1; TRBD1 matches at 8 bases. This CDR3 has 13 amino acids. Unmatched junction bases numbered 4, after V lost 5 bases and J lost 6 bases. Germline values: CDR1 SGDLS, CDR2 YYNGEE. The CDR3 coding sequence is TGTGCCAGCAGTTACAGGGGGATCAATGAGCAGTTCTTC. Translating gives CASSYRGINEQFF.

The rearrangement links TRBV27 to TRBJ1-5, with unresolved D. Germline V lookup: CDR1 MNHEY, CDR2 SMNVEV (reference sequence). The CDR3 has 14 residues. The V end was cut by 2 bases, the J end by 3 bases, with 8 bases between. CDR3 loop: CASSLEGNNQPQHF. CDR3 DNA: TGTGCCAGCAGTTTAGAGGGCAACAATCAGCCCCAGCATTTT.

The table lists this clone with a few counts. This sample also contains other DNA sequences that code for the same CDR3. The gene calls are TRBV19 and TRBJ2-7, with TRBD1 identical over 9 bases. Per germline, CDR1 LNHDA and CDR2 SQIVND (reference sequence). The V gene end was trimmed by 3 bases and the J gene end by 2 bases; junction bases not matched to a gene: 2. This CDR3 comprises 14 residues. CDR3 sequence reads: CASSIGTGTYEQYF. CDR3 DNA: TGTGCCAGTAGTATTGGGACAGGGACCTACGAGCAGTACTTC.

This chain connects TRBV29-1 to TRBJ2-3; TRBD1 is a possible D gene (5 bases). Germline V gene lookup returns CDR1 SQVTM and CDR2 ANQGSEA. The V end was cut by 6 bases, the J end by 0 bases, with 10 bases between. CDR3 length: 13 residues. CDR3 in amino acids: CSVRQLSTDTQYF. In DNA form, the CDR3 reads TGCAGCGTACGACAGCTAAGCACAGATACGCAGTATTTT.

The CDR3 nucleotides are TGTGCCAGTAGTATACAGGGTTTAACTCAGCCCCAGCATTTT. This translates into CASSIQGLTQPQHF. The genes are TRBV19 and TRBJ1-5, with D tentatively TRBD1 (5 bases). The germline CDR1 and CDR2 sequences are LNHDA and SQIVND (reference sequence). This CDR3 spans 14 amino acids. V dropped 2 bases and J dropped 6 bases, with 11 bases sitting between them.

The chain couples TRBV16 to TRBJ1-2; D gene ambiguous. The V and J ends lost 1 base and 3 bases respectively, with 3 bases between them. The CDR3 length is 12 residues. Germline-derived CDR1 and CDR2 are KGHSY and FQNENV. CDR3 sequence: CASSQLDYGYTF. The DNA for the CDR3 is TGTGCCAGCAGCCAATTAGACTATGGCTACACCTTC.

The chain carries TRBV2 and TRBJ2-3, with TRBD2 as a possible D gene (7 bases). From germline, CDR1 is SNHLY and CDR2 FYNNEI. The CDR3 has 16 residues. Trimming took off 7 bases at V and 1 base at J, with 18 bases between the two ends. The CDR3 spells CASIGFGGGGTDTQYF. The DNA for the CDR3 is TGTGCCAGCATCGGTTTTGGGGGGGGCGGCACAGATACGCAGTATTTT.

The sample holds one count of this clone. The chain joins TRBV7-9 to TRBJ2-1; D remains unclear. Looked up from germline, CDR1 is SEHNR and CDR2 is FQNEAQ (reference sequence). The CDR3 has 14 amino acids. The ends were cut back, 0 bases at V and 9 bases at J, with 12 bases in the middle. Here the CDR3 reads CASSLATQFGEQFF. The CDR3 DNA sequence: TGTGCCAGCAGCTTAGCTACCCAATTCGGTGAGCAGTTCTTC.

The V and J genes are TRBV18 and TRBJ1-5; D might be TRBD1 (6 bases). The germline V and J ends were trimmed by 4 bases and 1 base, with 8 bases remaining between them. Germline CDR1 and CDR2: KGHSH and LQKENI. The CDR3 loop spans 14 amino acids. The CDR3, as DNA: TGTGCCAGCTCACAGGGGGAGAGCAATCAGCCCCAGCATTTT. It encodes CASSQGESNQPQHF.

The rearrangement links TRBV19 to TRBJ1-2, with 8 bases fitting TRBD1. V lost 1 base and J lost 7; bases outside the gene matches: 11. Germline CDR1 reads LNHDA; CDR2 reads SQIVND (reference sequence). The CDR3 is made up of 16 amino acids. DNA of the CDR3: TGTGCCAGTAGTATAGTTCGGGGCAGGGGGCTCGGTGGCTACACCTTC. The encoded protein is CASSIVRGRGLGGYTF.

The rearrangement joins TRBV11-3 to TRBJ1-1; unclear D gene. Germline V gene data show CDR1 as SGHNT and CDR2 as YENEEA. The CDR3 runs 17 residues. V lost 0 bases and J 3 bases, leaving 17 bases between the germline ends. This CDR3 is CASSLEVSTGFDTEAFF. CDR3 sequence (DNA): TGTGCCAGCAGCTTAGAGGTCTCGACGGGGTTCGACACTGAAGCTTTCTTT.

The rearrangement links TRBV12-3 or TRBV12-4 to TRBJ1-2; 7 nucleotides line up with TRBD1. The CDR3 is 10 residues long. V dropped 6 bases and J dropped 13; count of bases not matched to a gene: 5. Here the CDR3 reads CASRRDRLTF. CDR3 coding DNA: TGTGCCAGCAGACGGGACAGACTCACCTTC.

This clone was recorded only once. The J gene is TRBJ2-5, the V gene TRBV2, with 14 bases identical to TRBD2. The V and J ends lost 6 bases and 3 bases, in that order; junction bases with no gene match: 6. The CDR3 contains 16 residues. Germline V gene lookup returns CDR1 SNHLY and CDR2 FYNNEI. This CDR3 reads CASRYGTSGGEETQYF. Written as DNA, the CDR3 is TGTGCCAGCAGATACGGGACTAGCGGGGGAGAAGAGACCCAGTACTTC. Drawing the rest from reference TRBV2 and TRBJ2-5, the complete variable domain is EPEVTQTPSHQVTQMGQEVILRCVPISNHLYFYWYRQILGQKVEFLVSFYNNEISEKSEIFDDQFSVERPDGSNFTLKIRSTKLEDSAMYFCASRYGTSGGEETQYFGPGTRLLVL.